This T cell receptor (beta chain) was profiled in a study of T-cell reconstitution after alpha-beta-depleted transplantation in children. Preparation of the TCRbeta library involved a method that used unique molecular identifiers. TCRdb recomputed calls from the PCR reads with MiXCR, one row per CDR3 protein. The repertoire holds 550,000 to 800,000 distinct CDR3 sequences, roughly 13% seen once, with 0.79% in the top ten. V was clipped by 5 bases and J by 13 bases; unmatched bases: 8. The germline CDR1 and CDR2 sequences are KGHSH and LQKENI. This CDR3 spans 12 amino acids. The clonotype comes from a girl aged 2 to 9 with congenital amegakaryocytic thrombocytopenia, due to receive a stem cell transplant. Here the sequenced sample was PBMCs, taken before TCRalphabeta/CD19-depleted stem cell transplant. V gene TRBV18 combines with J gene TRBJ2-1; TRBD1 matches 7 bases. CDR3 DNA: TGTGCCAGCTCAACGATACGGGACAGACAGTTCTTC. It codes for CASSTIRDRQFF.